This TCR beta chain was recovered during a study of STAT3 mutations in large granular lymphocyte leukemia. Overall study findings and caveats: In some patients, a small highly pathogenic clone possibly went undetected. In about 30% of the 18 patients, new TCR clonotypes emerged after therapy. Every T-LGLL patient had at least one immunodominant TCRbeta clonotype.

Average productive template count per sample was about 44,000. TCRdb's copy holds only in-frame clones and misses some; the assay was immunoSEQ multiplex PCR. The sample includes 17,000 or so clones, roughly four fifths seen only once; the top ten take about 8.1%. Turning to this clone: Its antigen remains unknown.

V was clipped by 5 bases and J by 0 bases, with 13 bases between them. Germline V gives CDR1 KGHSH, CDR2 LQKENI. There are 15 residues in the CDR3. The sample consisted of peripheral blood mononuclear cells. The clonotype was recovered from a man over 45 with T-cell large granular lymphocyte leukemia. Some clones in this sample may be carry-over from other donors' samples. The chain has TRBV18 and TRBJ1-2; D remains unclear. CDR3 amino acids: CASSNIWGANYGYTF. The CDR3 nucleotides read TGTGCCAGCTCAAATATCTGGGGAGCTAACTATGGCTACACCTTC.